This is a list of T cell receptor beta chains from one sample in a study of CD8+ T cells in alopecia areata. TCRdb keeps only in-frame clones here, not all; method: immunoSEQ multiplex PCR. The table shows around 100,000 clones, with around 84% occurring only once. The sequences come from CD8+ T cells sorted from blood, collected around week 31, from a patient treated with tofacitinib. These receptors came from a human donor with alopecia areata. The CDR3 runs from the conserved cysteine through the conserved F or W. A D gene is named only where the DNA matches it firmly. Size tells how often a clone was seen (once, few, many) or the class of an expanded clone, and some rows leave it out.

d_call: TRBD1; j_call: TRBJ2-7; v_call: TRBV4-1; clone_size: .; cdr3_aa: CASSQDGDRLGYEQYF; cdr3_nt: TGCGCCAGCAGCCAAGATGGGGACAGGTTGGGATACGAGCAGTACTTC
d_call: .; j_call: TRBJ1-4; v_call: TRBV7-9; clone_size: .; cdr3_aa: CASSLRTDPTNEKLFF; cdr3_nt: TGTGCCAGCAGCTTGAGGACAGATCCAACTAATGAAAAACTGTTTTTT
d_call: .; j_call: TRBJ1-1; v_call: TRBV29-1; clone_size: .; cdr3_aa: CSATNPLRWEAFF; cdr3_nt: TGCAGCGCCACCAACCCCCTTAGATGGGAAGCTTTCTTT
d_call: .; j_call: TRBJ1-1; v_call: TRBV4-1; clone_size: .; cdr3_aa: CASSPTGATGTEAFF; cdr3_nt: TGCGCCAGCAGCCCCACTGGGGCGACGGGGACTGAAGCTTTCTTT
d_call: TRBD2; j_call: TRBJ2-7; v_call: TRBV6-1; clone_size: .; cdr3_aa: CASSEPREGYEQYF; cdr3_nt: TGTGCCAGCAGTGAACCCCGGGAGGGCTACGAGCAGTACTTC
d_call: .; j_call: TRBJ1-1; v_call: TRBV5-1; clone_size: .; cdr3_aa: CASSPPGTYTEAFF; cdr3_nt: TGCGCCAGCAGCCCCCCCGGGACGTACACTGAAGCTTTCTTT
d_call: .; j_call: TRBJ2-7; v_call: TRBV7-9; clone_size: .; cdr3_aa: CASSLEEGPYEQYF; cdr3_nt: TGTGCCAGCAGCTTAGAGGAGGGCCCCTACGAGCAGTACTTC
d_call: .; j_call: TRBJ2-3; v_call: TRBV30; clone_size: few; cdr3_aa: CAWSEASGVTDTQYF; cdr3_nt: TGTGCCTGGAGCGAGGCGTCGGGGGTTACAGATACGCAGTATTTT
d_call: .; j_call: TRBJ1-2; v_call: TRBV14; clone_size: .; cdr3_aa: CASTVDASNYGYTF; cdr3_nt: TGTGCCAGCACTGTGGACGCCTCTAACTATGGCTACACCTTC
d_call: TRBD1; j_call: TRBJ1-1; v_call: TRBV12-5; clone_size: few; cdr3_aa: CASGLSGQGVKNTEAFF; cdr3_nt: TGTGCTAGTGGTTTGTCTGGACAGGGGGTCAAGAACACTGAAGCTTTCTTT
d_call: TRBD1; j_call: TRBJ2-7; v_call: TRBV6-4; clone_size: .; cdr3_aa: CASSDSDRGEQYF; cdr3_nt: TGTGCCAGCAGTGACTCGGACAGGGGCGAGCAGTACTTC
d_call: .; j_call: TRBJ2-5; v_call: TRBV7-9; clone_size: .; cdr3_aa: CASSPRLGGETQYF; cdr3_nt: TGTGCCAGCAGCCCCCGACTTGGGGGAGAGACCCAGTACTTC
d_call: .; j_call: TRBJ1-2; v_call: TRBV6-5; clone_size: .; cdr3_aa: CASSYSGDGYTF; cdr3_nt: TGTGCCAGCAGTTACTCAGGGGATGGCTACACCTTC
d_call: .; j_call: TRBJ2-3; v_call: TRBV5-1; clone_size: .; cdr3_aa: CASSLSTDTQYF; cdr3_nt: TGCGCCAGCAGCCTGAGCACAGATACGCAGTATTTT
d_call: TRBD1; j_call: TRBJ1-5; v_call: TRBV4-1; clone_size: .; cdr3_aa: CASSQGDSYSNQPQHF; cdr3_nt: TGCGCCAGCAGCCAAGGGGACAGTTATAGCAATCAGCCCCAGCATTTT
d_call: TRBD2; j_call: TRBJ2-3; v_call: TRBV7-6; clone_size: .; cdr3_aa: CASSFLAASSTDTQYF; cdr3_nt: TGTGCCAGCAGCTTCCTAGCGGCGTCTAGCACAGATACGCAGTATTTT
d_call: .; j_call: TRBJ2-1; v_call: TRBV29-1; clone_size: .; cdr3_aa: CSVVKKEQFF; cdr3_nt: TGCAGCGTCGTTAAAAAGGAGCAGTTCTTC
d_call: TRBD1; j_call: TRBJ2-1; v_call: TRBV5-1; clone_size: once; cdr3_aa: CASSLIPGTGSYNEQFF; cdr3_nt: TGCGCCAGCAGCTTAATACCCGGGACAGGGAGCTACAATGAGCAGTTCTTC
d_call: .; j_call: TRBJ2-1; v_call: TRBV30; clone_size: .; cdr3_aa: CAWGRGTDEQFF; cdr3_nt: TGTGCCTGGGGCCGCGGGACGGATGAGCAGTTCTTC
d_call: .; j_call: TRBJ2-3; v_call: TRBV30; clone_size: .; cdr3_aa: CAWRMSEGTDTQYF; cdr3_nt: TGTGCCTGGAGGATGTCTGAGGGCACAGATACGCAGTATTTT
d_call: .; j_call: TRBJ2-1; v_call: TRBV2; clone_size: once; cdr3_aa: CASREGGASYNEQFF; cdr3_nt: TGTGCCAGCAGGGAGGGGGGCGCCTCCTACAATGAGCAGTTCTTC
d_call: TRBD1; j_call: TRBJ2-2; v_call: TRBV27; clone_size: .; cdr3_aa: CASSLQGAGELFF; cdr3_nt: TGTGCCAGCAGTTTACAGGGGGCCGGGGAGCTGTTTTTT
d_call: .; j_call: TRBJ2-3; v_call: TRBV6-1; clone_size: .; cdr3_aa: CASSVCWDATDTQYF; cdr3_nt: TGTGCCAGCAGTGTTTGTTGGGACGCTACAGATACGCAGTATTTT
d_call: TRBD1; j_call: TRBJ2-7; v_call: TRBV7-9; clone_size: .; cdr3_aa: CASSLVGTGIHEQYF; cdr3_nt: TGTGCCAGCAGCTTAGTTGGGACAGGGATCCACGAGCAGTACTTC